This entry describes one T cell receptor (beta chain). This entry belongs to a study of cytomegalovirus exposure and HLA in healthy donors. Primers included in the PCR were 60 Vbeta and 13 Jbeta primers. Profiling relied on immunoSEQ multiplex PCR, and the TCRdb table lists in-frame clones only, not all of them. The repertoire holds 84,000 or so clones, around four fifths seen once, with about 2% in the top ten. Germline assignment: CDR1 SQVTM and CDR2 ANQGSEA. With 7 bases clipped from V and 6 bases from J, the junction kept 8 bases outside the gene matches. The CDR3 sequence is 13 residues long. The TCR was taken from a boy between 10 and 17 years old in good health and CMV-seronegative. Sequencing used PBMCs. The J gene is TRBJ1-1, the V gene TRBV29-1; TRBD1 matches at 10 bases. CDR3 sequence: CSADRGRDSEAFF. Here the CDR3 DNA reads TGCAGCGCCGACAGGGGGCGAGACTCTGAAGCTTTCTTT.